This T cell receptor (beta chain) was documented in a study of shared clonotypes between healthy human individuals. Across the study: There were three CD4 naive, three CD4 memory, two CD8 naive and one CD8 memory plates per donor. Study conclusions and caveats: Few donors limited the genetic and exposure-history diversity represented. What naive subsets generally showed was a larger estimated richness than memory subsets showed.

V gave up 7 bases and J gave up 3 bases; unmatched junction bases: 7. This CDR3 comprises 14 residues. Germline CDR1 and CDR2: ENHRY and SYGVKD. The sorted-subset replicate PCRs were given 200 ng DNA, which is 30,000 to 35,000 T cell genomes. Data came from immunoSEQ multiplex PCR; TCRdb stores just in-frame clones and leaves some out. In the table there are roughly 1,500,000 clones, 95% to 99% of which are singletons. As to this clone: The antigen is unknown.

The gene calls are TRBV10-3 and TRBJ1-2, with 8 nucleotides matching TRBD1. Material for sequencing was naive CD4+ T cells sorted from blood. Documented subset: CD45RA+ positively selected. The TCR was taken from a young man in good health. CDR3 residues: CAITQGAYDYGYTF. The DNA of the CDR3 is TGTGCCATCACTCAGGGGGCTTACGACTATGGCTACACCTTC.